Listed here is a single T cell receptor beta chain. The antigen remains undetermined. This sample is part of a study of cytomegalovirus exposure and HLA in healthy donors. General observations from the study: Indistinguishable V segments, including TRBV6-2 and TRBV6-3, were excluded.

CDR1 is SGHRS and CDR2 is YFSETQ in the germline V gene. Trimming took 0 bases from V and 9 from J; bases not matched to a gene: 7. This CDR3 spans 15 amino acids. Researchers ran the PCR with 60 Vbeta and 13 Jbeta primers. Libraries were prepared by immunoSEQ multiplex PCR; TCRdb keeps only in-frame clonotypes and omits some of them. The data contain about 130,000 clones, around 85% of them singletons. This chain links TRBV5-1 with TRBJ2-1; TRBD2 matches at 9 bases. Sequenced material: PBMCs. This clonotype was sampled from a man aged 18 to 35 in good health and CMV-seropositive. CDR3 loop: CASSLGGGRASEQFF. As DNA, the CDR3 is TGCGCCAGCAGCTTGGGGGGCGGGAGGGCCAGTGAGCAGTTCTTC.